This record concerns one T cell receptor (beta chain) sequence. The antigen is not known. The sample is drawn from a study of shared clonotypes between healthy human individuals. Study results and limitations: It was expected that sequencing depth would affect clonotype sharing among donors.

Each replicate PCR on the sorted subsets used 200 to 250 ng DNA (approximately 33,000 T cell genomes). Repertoires were generated with immunoSEQ multiplex PCR, while TCRdb's copy carries only in-frame clones and drops some. The repertoire has 2 million to 2.5 million clones, around 90% of them found once; the top ten carry 0.37%. Input material: naive CD4+ T cells from PBMCs. Regarding subset: CD45RA+ positively selected. The origin of this receptor is a man aged 18-30 years in good health. Some clones in this sample may be carry-over from other donors' samples.

The CDR3 here is CASSDSRGGWRSYEQYF. For the CDR3, the DNA is TGCGCCAGCAGTGATTCCCGTGGGGGGTGGAGGTCCTACGAGCAGTACTTC. The gene calls are TRBV10-2 and TRBJ2-7; maybe TRBD2 (6 bases). Trimming took off 3 bases at V and 1 base at J, with 19 bases between the two ends. The CDR3 contains 17 residues. Germline CDR1 is WSHSY and CDR2 is SAAADI.